Presented here are 2 T cell receptor beta chains from one specimen sequenced in a study of tumor-infiltrating lymphocytes in primary liver carcinoma. Germline DNA was extracted too, while blood RNA derived from unsorted whole blood. A constant-region primer served to make TCR beta cDNA from about 500 ng total RNA. Slightly modified ARM-PCR with three nested multiplex PCR rounds yielded TCR beta libraries. Running around 9 cycles apiece, the first two PCR rounds relied on TRBV1-TRBV30 forward primers together with a C-beta reverse primer. TCRdb re-analysed the multiplex PCR reads in MiXCR, keeping a single row per CDR3 protein. The table has approximately 300,000 distinct CDR3 sequences, approximately 60% seen once. The source material was peripheral blood. These receptors came from a man in his forties with primary liver carcinoma and hepatitis B virus infection.

To note about this clonotype: Compared with germline, one end of the junction differs, possibly owing to a read error. The chain has TRBV5-1 and TRBJ1-3; weak D call: TRBD1 (5 bases). The CDR3 is 14 residues long. Germline-derived CDR1 and CDR2 are SGHRS and YFSETQ. CDR3 loop: CACSYDSSGNTIYF. Here the CDR3 DNA reads TGCGCCTGCAGCTACGACAGCTCTGGAAACACCATATATTTT.

This clonotype was seen once. A single base separates this from a much larger clone, so it may be a read error. V gene TRBV6-6 combines with J gene TRBJ2-6; D gene ambiguous. There are 14 residues in the CDR3. Germline CDR1 MNHNY, CDR2 SVGAGI (reference sequence). The CDR3 loop is CASSYLSVANLLTF. The CDR3 DNA sequence: TGTGCCAGCAGTTACCTCTCTGTGGCCAACCTCCTGACTTTC.